Listed here are 9 T cell receptor beta chains from one sample, sequenced in a study of blood T cell repertoires in COVID-19. Generated by immunoSEQ multiplex PCR, the TCRdb table keeps only in-frame clones and is missing some. The sample has more than 65,000 clones, around 79% seen once. Sequences were obtained from peripheral blood. These receptor sequences come from a woman aged 70-85 years with acute or convalescent COVID-19.

This chain connects TRBV13 to TRBJ1-2; 7 bases line up with TRBD1. The germline gives CDR1 PRHDT, CDR2 FYEKMQ (reference sequence). The CDR3 spans 16 residues. Trimming removed 2 bases from V and 2 bases from J; junction bases left unmatched: 8. The chain's CDR3 is CASSLPRGQLNYGYTF. DNA of the CDR3: TGTGCCAGCAGCTTACCTAGGGGACAGTTGAACTATGGCTACACCTTC.

V usage is TRBV28 and J usage is TRBJ1-5; TRBD1 matches 9 bases. Trimming removed 11 bases from V and 4 bases from J; junction bases left unmatched: 12. Germline CDR1 MDHEN, CDR2 SYDVKM. The CDR3 is made up of 15 amino acids. The CDR3 coding sequence is TGTGCCGTAAATACAGGGGGCGCGGGAAATCAGCCCCAGCATTTT. It translates to CAVNTGGAGNQPQHF.

This chain uses TRBV3-1 (or the pseudogene TRBV3-2) with TRBJ1-2; 8 bases map to TRBD1. Unmatched junction bases numbered 2, after V lost 4 bases and J lost 7 bases. Germline CDR1 and CDR2: LGHDT and YNNKEL (reference sequence). This CDR3 comprises 12 residues. CDR3 in DNA: TGTGCCAGCAGCCCGGACAGGGCTGGCTACACCTTC. It translates to CASSPDRAGYTF.

V usage is TRBV27 and J usage is TRBJ2-7; D is perhaps TRBD2 (6 bases). Trimming removed 5 bases at V and 0 bases at J, with 17 bases between. Germline V gene sequence: CDR1 MNHEY, CDR2 SMNVEV (reference sequence). This CDR3 region has 16 residues. CDR3 bases: TGTGCCAGCAGTCCCCTACGCGGGGTGGACTCCTACGAGCAGTACTTC. Translation: CASSPLRGVDSYEQYF.

This chain joins TRBV18 and TRBJ2-7, with 11 bases matching TRBD1. The V gene end was trimmed by 9 bases and the J gene end by 3 bases; junction bases not matched to a gene: 13. The germline CDR1 and CDR2 sequences are KGHSH and LQKENI. CDR3 size: 16 residues. CDR3 loop: CASSELGQGAYYEQYF. The DNA of the CDR3 is TGTGCCAGTTCCGAATTAGGACAGGGGGCATACTACGAGCAGTACTTC. Drawing the rest from reference TRBV18 and TRBJ2-7, the complete variable domain is NAGVMQNPRHLVRRRGQEARLRCSPMKGHSHVYWYRQLPEEGLKFMVYLQKENIIDESGMPKERFSAEFPKEGPSILRIQQVVRGDSAAYFCASSELGQGAYYEQYFGPGTRLTVT.

CDR3 loop: CASSYGGRARRTEAFF. CDR3 coding DNA: TGTGCCAGCAGTTACGGGGGGAGAGCTCGCAGGACTGAAGCTTTCTTT. The chain recombines TRBV6-5 with TRBJ1-1; perhaps TRBD1 as D (5 bases). Per germline, CDR1 MNHEY and CDR2 SVGAGI. This CDR3 is 16 amino acids long. V was clipped by 2 bases and J by 5 bases, with 18 bases between them.

This chain links TRBV20-1 with TRBJ1-1; D is unresolved. Germline loops: CDR1 DFQATT, CDR2 SNEGSKA (reference sequence). The CDR3 totals 12 residues. V gave up 3 bases and J gave up 4 bases, with 9 bases separating them. CDR3 loop: CSASPQVTEAFF. CDR3 nucleotides: TGCAGTGCTAGTCCTCAGGTCACTGAAGCTTTCTTT.

This rearrangement joins TRBV5-1 to TRBJ2-7; TRBD2 aligns across 12 bases. Trimming cost V 4 bases and J 2 bases; bases outside gene matches: 4. The CDR3 covers 15 residues. CDR1 and CDR2 from the germline V gene are SGHRS and YFSETQ. The CDR3 region is CASSLWTSGAYEQYF. CDR3 bases: TGCGCCAGCAGCCTCTGGACTAGCGGGGCCTACGAGCAGTACTTC. The whole variable domain, remainder taken from reference TRBV5-1 and TRBJ2-7, is KAGVTQTPRYLIKTRGQQVTLSCSPISGHRSVSWYQQTPGQGLQFLFEYFSETQRNKGNFPGRFSGRQFSNSRSEMNVSTLELGDSALYLCASSLWTSGAYEQYFGPGTRLTVT.

This rearrangement joins TRBV30 to TRBJ1-5, with D possibly matching TRBD1 (5 bases). Germline V gives CDR1 GTSNPN, CDR2 SVGIG (reference sequence). Trimming cost V 5 bases and J 5 bases, with 16 bases left between them. This CDR3 contains 14 residues. CDR3 sequence reads: CAWGRGDRYQPQHF. The CDR3, as DNA: TGTGCCTGGGGCCGGGGGGACCGATATCAGCCCCAGCATTTT.